Listed here are 3 T cell receptor beta chains from one sample, sequenced in a study of T cells in Graves' hyperthyroidism and ophthalmopathy (dated by TCRdb to between 2019 and 2020). Library creation used multiplex PCR. Instrument on record: Illumina HiSeq 2000. The TCR beta CDR3 regions were amplified from the RNA transcripts. A first-round RT-PCR of the TCR CDR3 used the HTBI primer set with the Qiagen OneStep RT-PCR kit. TCRdb itself trimmed the public reads at Q25 with fastp, ran MiXCR and retained productive beta chains. Records with the same CDR3 protein are collapsed into one entry carrying the most frequent genes and DNA. The sample table records roughly 300,000 distinct CDR3 sequences; 15% to 20% of these occur just once. The top ten constitute approximately 49% of the sample. The sequencing sample was made of blood. The receptors were sampled from a woman between 50 and 59 years old with Graves' hyperthyroidism.

This clonotype was counted many times. The chain joins TRBV3-1 to TRBJ1-2; D gene ambiguous. V dropped 2 bases and J dropped 3 bases, with 4 bases sitting between them. This CDR3 has 12 amino acids. Germline CDR1 and CDR2: LGHDT and YNNKEL (reference sequence). CDR3 protein: CASSQLDYGYTF. The CDR3 nucleotides are TGTGCCAGCAGCCAATTAGACTATGGCTACACCTTC.

There are many counts of this clonotype. This chain joins TRBV7-9 and TRBJ1-2, with 9 bases that match TRBD1. This CDR3 is 16 amino acids long. Germline CDR1 SEHNR, CDR2 FQNEAQ (reference sequence). V lost 5 bases, J lost 5 bases, and 12 bases stayed unmatched. The chain's CDR3 is CASSNLGTGFDYGYTF. In DNA form, the CDR3 reads TGTGCCAGCAGCAATCTCGGGACAGGGTTTGATTATGGCTACACCTTC.

Only a few counts were recorded for this clonotype. This chain joins TRBV15 and TRBJ2-2, with TRBD2 as a possible D gene (5 bases). Trimming took off 0 bases at V and 7 bases at J, with 12 bases between the two ends. The CDR3 loop spans 15 amino acids. The germline V gene has CDR1 LNHNV and CDR2 YYDKDF (reference sequence). The CDR3 protein is CATSRDLEGSGELFF. CDR3 DNA sequence: TGTGCCACCAGCAGAGATCTAGAGGGTAGCGGGGAGCTGTTTTTT.